Listed here are 20 T cell receptor beta chains from one sample, sequenced in a study of T cells after posttransplantation cyclophosphamide. Cyclophosphamide on days +3 and +4 followed busulfan-fludarabine conditioning and a marrow graft. Here immunoSEQ multiplex PCR was the method, and the copy in TCRdb shows in-frame clones only, minus some. The sample includes about 21,000 clones, around 90% of them seen just once. Source: PBMCs, taken after allogeneic stem cell transplant with posttransplant cyclophosphamide. These receptors were obtained from a female patient between 35 and 55 years old who received an allogeneic stem cell transplant from a related donor, was CMV-positive, and had no GVHD. Some T cells may arise from the graft donor.

The chain uses TRBV5-4 and TRBJ2-7, with TRBD1 identical over 8 bases. This CDR3 comprises 14 residues. Germline trimming cut 4 bases from V and 2 bases from J; bases unmatched to any gene: 5. Germline V gene data show CDR1 as SGHNT and CDR2 as YYREEE (reference sequence). The CDR3, as DNA: TGTGCCAGCAGCAGGACAGGGAGGCCCTACGAGCAGTACTTC. This gives the protein CASSRTGRPYEQYF.

The rearrangement uses TRBV4-1 and TRBJ2-1; 9 bases match TRBD1. The CDR3 runs to 15 residues. In germline, CDR1 is MGHRA, CDR2 YSYEKL. J gave up 10 bases and V 3 bases, and 10 bases lay outside the gene matches. In nucleotides, the CDR3 is TGCGCCAGCAGCCATTTTAAGGGACAGGGTGAAGAGCAGTTCTTC. Its translation is CASSHFKGQGEEQFF.

This chain uses TRBV5-4 with TRBJ2-3; no definite D call. Trimming stripped 0 bases from V and 0 bases from J, with 5 bases between. This CDR3 region has 14 residues. Per the germline V gene, CDR1 is SGHNT and CDR2 is YYREEE (reference sequence). The CDR3 DNA sequence: TGTGCCAGCAGCTTGGGGCCTAGCACAGATACGCAGTATTTT. Its protein product is CASSLGPSTDTQYF.

V is TRBV5-4 and J is TRBJ1-1; D is possibly TRBD1 (5 bases). This CDR3 contains 15 residues. V lost 0 bases, J lost 4 bases, and 13 bases lay in between. The germline gives CDR1 SGHNT, CDR2 YYREEE (reference sequence). CDR3 sequence reads: CASSLDMGPGTEAFF. DNA for the CDR3: TGTGCCAGCAGCTTGGATATGGGGCCCGGCACTGAAGCTTTCTTT.

The chain links TRBV5-3 to TRBJ2-7, with D possibly being TRBD1 (5 bases). TRBV5-3 is known as an ORF, though its function is uncertain. CDR3 length equals 16 residues. The V gene lost 4 bases and the J gene lost 0 bases, with 17 bases spanning the gap. CDR3: CARSDRSAKLSYEQYF. The DNA for the CDR3 is TGTGCCAGAAGCGACAGATCTGCCAAACTCTCCTACGAGCAGTACTTC.

The gene calls are TRBV11-2 and TRBJ1-4, with a weak D call TRBD1 (5 bases). There are 15 residues in the CDR3. V lost 1 base and J lost 6, with 12 bases in between. Germline-derived CDR1 and CDR2 are SGHAT and FQNNGV. The CDR3 DNA sequence: TGTGCCAGCAGCTTAGTGATTGGGGGGGATGAAAAACTGTTTTTT. Translation gives CASSLVIGGDEKLFF.

This chain joins TRBV27 and TRBJ2-4; 9 bases map to TRBD1. CDR3 length: 15 amino acids. Losses at the gene ends were 4 bases for V and 8 bases for J; bases not matched to a gene: 9. Germline V gene data show CDR1 as MNHEY and CDR2 as SMNVEV (reference sequence). The CDR3 loop reads CASSSYRQGGYIQYF. The CDR3 DNA reads TGTGCCAGCAGTTCCTATCGACAGGGGGGATACATTCAGTACTTC.

This sequence joins TRBV4-3 and TRBJ1-2, with 9 nucleotides matching TRBD1. This CDR3 region has 15 residues. The junction had 3 bases not matched to a gene; V was cut back by 1 base and J by 3 bases. The germline V gene encodes CDR1 LGHNA and CDR2 YSLEER. The CDR3 spells CASSQGQGGYYGYTF. The CDR3 DNA reads TGCGCCAGCAGCCAAGGACAGGGGGGATACTATGGCTACACCTTC.

The chain employs TRBV5-6 and TRBJ2-7; D is unclear. V lost 4 bases to trimming and J lost 2 bases, with 13 bases between them. Germline CDR1 SGHDT, CDR2 YYEEEE. This CDR3 region has 14 residues. CDR3 nucleotide sequence: TGTGCCAGCAGCCAGCTTGGAGAGGCCTACGAGCAGTACTTC. Its translation is CASSQLGEAYEQYF. The complete variable domain, with remaining parts taken from reference TRBV5-6 and TRBJ2-7, reads DAGVTQSPTHLIKTRGQQVTLRCSPKSGHDTVSWYQQALGQGPQFIFQYYEEEERQRGNFPDRFSGHQFPNYSSELNVNALLLGDSALYLCASSQLGEAYEQYFGPGTRLTVT.

This chain links TRBV29-1 with TRBJ2-1; D possibly corresponds to TRBD2 (5 bases). The CDR3 is 12 residues long. CDR1 is SQVTM and CDR2 is ANQGSEA in the germline V gene. V lost 4 bases to trimming and J lost 4 bases, with 8 bases between them. The CDR3 sequence: CSVGETYNEQFF. The CDR3 DNA follows: TGCAGCGTTGGGGAGACTTACAATGAGCAGTTCTTC.

The chain joins TRBV19 to TRBJ2-1; 11 nucleotides agree with TRBD2. Per the germline V gene, CDR1 is LNHDA and CDR2 is SQIVND (reference sequence). This CDR3 spans 15 amino acids. V was pared by 4 bases and J by 6 bases, with 5 bases of the junction left unmatched. The CDR3 DNA reads as TGTGCCAGTAGTAACCTGCTAGCGGGAGGCAATGAGCAGTTCTTC. It encodes CASSNLLAGGNEQFF. Together with reference TRBV19 and TRBJ2-1, the CDR3 gives the full variable domain: DGGITQSPKYLFRKEGQNVTLSCEQNLNHDAMYWYRQDPGQGLRLIYYSQIVNDFQKGDIAEGYSVSREKKESFPLTVTSAQKNPTAFYLCASSNLLAGGNEQFFGPGTRLTVL.

The V and J genes are TRBV19 and TRBJ2-7; a weak D match, TRBD2 (5 bases). V lost 2 bases, J lost 0 bases, and 11 bases lay in between. Germline-derived CDR1 and CDR2 are LNHDA and SQIVND (reference sequence). This CDR3 has 15 amino acids. The CDR3 is CASSIWEEGSYEQYF. The DNA for the CDR3 is TGTGCCAGTAGTATATGGGAAGAGGGCTCCTACGAGCAGTACTTC.

V usage is TRBV2 and J usage is TRBJ2-7; 11 nucleotides agree with TRBD1. V gave up 4 bases and J gave up 2 bases; unmatched junction bases: 4. Germline loops: CDR1 SNHLY, CDR2 FYNNEI. This CDR3 spans 15 amino acids. The CDR3 sequence: CASSVGTGGTYEQYF. As DNA, the CDR3 is TGTGCCAGCAGTGTGGGGACAGGGGGGACCTACGAGCAGTACTTC.

The chain combines TRBV7-2 with TRBJ2-1; 7 bases align to TRBD2. The CDR3 consists of 17 residues. Germline V gene lookup returns CDR1 SGHTA and CDR2 FQGNSA. The V gene end was trimmed by 1 base and the J gene end by 3 bases; junction bases not matched to a gene: 9. The chain's CDR3 is CASSLGSGTPDYNEQFF. In DNA, the CDR3 is TGTGCCAGCAGCTTAGGCAGCGGGACCCCCGACTACAATGAGCAGTTCTTC.

The chain uses TRBV2 and TRBJ2-2; 8 nucleotides align to TRBD1. The CDR3 extends over 14 amino acids. From germline, CDR1 is SNHLY and CDR2 FYNNEI. J was trimmed by 3 bases and V by 3 bases; bases with no gene match: 0. The CDR3 loop reads CASSDRGHTGELFF. DNA for the CDR3: TGTGCCAGCAGTGACAGGGGGCACACCGGGGAGCTGTTTTTT. Full variable domain (remainder filled in from reference TRBV2 and TRBJ2-2): EPEVTQTPSHQVTQMGQEVILRCVPISNHLYFYWYRQILGQKVEFLVSFYNNEISEKSEIFDDQFSVERPDGSNFTLKIRSTKLEDSAMYFCASSDRGHTGELFFGEGSRLTVL.

The chain combines TRBV7-2 with TRBJ2-2; D gene ambiguous. The CDR3 sequence is 15 residues long. Between the trimmed V and J ends, which lost 2 bases and 4 bases, there was a span of 11 bases. CDR1 SGHTA and CDR2 FQGNSA come from the germline V gene. CDR3 loop: CASSLIQFSTGELFF. Written as DNA, the CDR3 is TGTGCCAGCAGCTTAATACAGTTCTCCACCGGGGAGCTGTTTTTT.

V and J are TRBV7-6 and TRBJ2-7, with a tentative D call TRBD2 (5 bases). Trimming removed 5 bases at V and 8 bases at J, with 28 bases between. The CDR3 contains 17 residues. Germline assignment: CDR1 SGHVS and CDR2 FNYEAQ. The CDR3 DNA follows: TGTGCCAGCAGCGACCTACAATCCCGGGCTGGACTCGGAAAGCAGTACTTC. Translating gives CASSDLQSRAGLGKQYF. Full variable domain (outside the CDR3, taken from reference TRBV7-6 and TRBJ2-7): GAGVSQSPRYKVTKRGQDVALRCDPISGHVSLYWYRQALGQGPEFLTYFNYEAQQDKSGLPNDRFSAERPEGSISTLTIQRTEQRDSAMYRCASSDLQSRAGLGKQYFGPGTRLTVT.

This chain links TRBV18 with TRBJ1-3; D possibly corresponds to TRBD1 (6 bases). Looked up from germline, CDR1 is KGHSH and CDR2 is LQKENI. CDR3 length: 15 amino acids. V lost 3 bases and J 4 bases, leaving 13 bases between the germline ends. As DNA, the CDR3 is TGTGCCAGCTCACCCGCGGCAGGGGAAGGAAACACCATATATTTT. As protein: CASSPAAGEGNTIYF.

The CDR3 loop is CASSQTGSGPYYGYTF. CDR3 sequence (DNA): TGCGCCAGCAGCCAAACCGGTTCAGGCCCCTACTATGGCTACACCTTC. The rearrangement links TRBV4-1 to TRBJ1-2; D is unclear. The CDR3 runs 16 residues. V lost 2 bases and J lost 3, with 16 bases in between. Germline CDR1 and CDR2: MGHRA and YSYEKL.

The chain links TRBV4-1 to TRBJ2-3; D is ambiguous. The CDR3 extends over 13 amino acids. Trimming cost V 5 bases and J 4 bases, with 10 bases left between them. The germline CDR1 and CDR2 sequences are MGHRA and YSYEKL. The CDR3 coding sequence is TGCGCCAGCAGCACCCAGGTGCCAGATACGCAGTATTTT. This translates into CASSTQVPDTQYF.